The 10 T cell receptor beta chains below come from one sample, sequenced in a study of T cells in Graves' hyperthyroidism and ophthalmopathy. Amplified TCR beta CDR3 regions came from RNA transcripts. The primer set for the first-round RT-PCR of the TCR CDR3 was HTBI. TCRdb re-called the multiplex PCR reads with MiXCR, one entry per CDR3 protein. The repertoire holds a few hundred thousand distinct CDR3 sequences, about 45% seen once, with under 20% in the top ten. Sequenced sample: peripheral blood or thyroid tissue (not recorded which). These receptor sequences come from an adult woman with Graves' disease, either hyperthyroidism or ophthalmopathy (not recorded which).

V and J are TRBV2 and TRBJ1-2, with D unresolved. This CDR3 has 10 amino acids. The germline gives CDR1 SNHLY, CDR2 FYNNEI. The germline V and J ends were trimmed by 1 base and 12 bases, with 6 bases remaining between them. CDR3 amino acids: CASSEGEDTF. The CDR3 DNA follows: TGTGCCAGCAGTGAAGGGGAGGACACCTTC.

This clonotype was counted at least ten times. V usage is TRBV10-3 and J usage is TRBJ1-1; D gene uncertain. The germline V gene encodes CDR1 ENHRY and CDR2 SYGVKD. The V gene lost 9 bases and the J gene lost 4 bases, with 18 bases spanning the gap. The CDR3 extends over 14 amino acids. The CDR3 protein is CAITDGVFSTEAFF. CDR3 coding DNA: TGTGCCATAACCGACGGGGTTTTTAGCACTGAAGCTTTCTTT.

In its sample, this clonotype was seen many times. The rearrangement links TRBV11-2 to TRBJ1-6; 8 bases align to TRBD1. The ends lost 6 bases at V and 6 bases at J; junction bases unmatched: 4. Germline CDR1 SGHAT, CDR2 FQNNGV. The CDR3 contains 14 residues. Written as DNA, the CDR3 is TGTGCCAGCAGTGAGGACAGGGCTAATTCACCCCTCCACTTT. The encoded protein is CASSEDRANSPLHF.

V usage is TRBV30 and J usage is TRBJ1-2; 8 positions match TRBD1. The CDR3 loop spans 13 amino acids. Germline values: CDR1 GTSNPN, CDR2 SVGIG (reference sequence). The V segment lost 4 bases and the J segment 3 bases; nucleotides outside the gene matches: 4. CDR3 in amino acids: CAWTGGADYGYTF. DNA for the CDR3: TGTGCCTGGACAGGGGGCGCGGACTATGGCTACACCTTC.

The V and J genes are TRBV20-1 and TRBJ1-1; possibly TRBD1 for D (6 bases). The germline V and J ends were trimmed by 2 bases and 3 bases, with 13 bases remaining between them. The CDR3 is made up of 14 amino acids. CDR1 is DFQATT, CDR2 SNEGSKA, per germline (reference sequence). The DNA of the CDR3 is TGCAGTGCTAGACCCCAGGGGAGGGACACTGAAGCTTTCTTT. This codes for CSARPQGRDTEAFF.

Ten or more counts support this clonotype. V usage is TRBV2 and J usage is TRBJ1-5, with D perhaps matching TRBD1 (5 bases). With 8 bases removed from V and 4 bases from J, the gap between germline ends came to 15 bases. This CDR3 is built from 14 residues. Germline CDR1 SNHLY, CDR2 FYNNEI. CDR3 bases: TGTGCCAGCCAGAGGATAGGGGTTAATCAGCCCCAGCATTTT. Amino acids: CASQRIGVNQPQHF.

A single count supports this clonotype. The chain combines TRBV7-9 with TRBJ2-7; tentative D call: TRBD2 (6 bases). Trimming removed 0 bases at V and 5 bases at J, with 11 bases between. This CDR3 region has 14 residues. CDR1 is SEHNR and CDR2 is FQNEAQ in the germline V gene (reference sequence). The CDR3 is CASSLASGGDEQYF. The CDR3 coding sequence is TGTGCCAGCAGCTTAGCTTCCGGGGGAGACGAGCAGTACTTC.

V is TRBV14 and J is TRBJ2-1, with 7 bases matching TRBD1. Germline CDR1 and CDR2: SGHDN and FVKESK. The ends lost 4 bases at V and 6 bases at J; junction bases unmatched: 9. This CDR3 spans 15 amino acids. CDR3 region: CASSRTGTEFNEQFF. The CDR3 DNA reads TGTGCCAGCAGCCGGACCGGGACAGAGTTCAATGAGCAGTTCTTC. Full variable domain (rest looked up from reference TRBV14 and TRBJ2-1): EAGVTQFPSHSVIEKGQTVTLRCDPISGHDNLYWYRRVMGKEIKFLLHFVKESKQDESGMPNNRFLAERTGGTYSTLKVQPAELEDSGVYFCASSRTGTEFNEQFFGPGTRLTVL.

The chain combines TRBV20-1 with TRBJ1-1, with D unresolved. The germline gives CDR1 DFQATT, CDR2 SNEGSKA (reference sequence). Trimming cost V 8 bases and J 3 bases, with 10 bases left between them. The CDR3 is made up of 11 amino acids. Here the CDR3 DNA reads TGCAGTTTGGTGAGGGACACTGAAGCTTTCTTT. Protein product: CSLVRDTEAFF.

This clonotype was counted many times. CDR3 protein: CATPGAETDTQYF. The CDR3 coding sequence is TGTGCCACCCCTGGGGCAGAAACAGATACGCAGTATTTT. The V and J genes are TRBV24-1 and TRBJ2-3; tentatively, D is TRBD1 (5 bases). The length of the CDR3 is 13 residues. V lost 9 bases and J lost 3, with 12 bases in between. Germline CDR1 KGHDR, CDR2 SFDVKD.